This T cell receptor beta chain originates from a study of Ad26.COV2.S vaccination and SARS-CoV-2 variants. Study information: The study gave Ad26.COV2.S intramuscularly, once or twice 56 days apart.

This table comes from immunoSEQ multiplex PCR, and its TCRdb copy is limited to in-frame clones, with some not included. This table holds over 400,000 clones, about 90% found once. As to this clone: Its specificity is unknown.

Study-level findings and limits: Once vaccination had occurred, spike-specific CD8+ and CD4+ T cell responses reportedly showed substantial breadth. Placebo and vaccine recipients had non-spike TCR breadth that was similar. An underestimation of total T cell responses may have resulted from the TCR breadth and depth analyses.

As to treatment: some 20 received Ad26.COV2.S at low or high dose, single or two shots; a few received placebo; per-sample allocation not given. All samples were drawn on day 63, counting from the first vaccine or placebo injection. Germline V lookup: CDR1 LGHNA, CDR2 YSLEER. The CDR3 consists of 18 residues. V dropped 3 bases and J dropped 2; count of bases not matched to a gene: 12. The TCR sequence derives from a person aged 18-60 years who received the Ad26.COV2.S COVID-19 vaccine or a placebo. The rearrangement uses TRBV4-3 and TRBJ1-3; 8 bases are a match to TRBD1. Specimen: peripheral blood, collected in a trial of Ad26.COV2.S vaccine versus placebo. This CDR3 is CASSHLTGDPVAGNTIYF. The DNA for the CDR3 is TGCGCCAGCAGCCATCTGACAGGGGACCCCGTCGCTGGAAACACCATATATTTT.